The 25 T cell receptor beta chains below come from one sample, sequenced in a study of blood T cell repertoires in COVID-19. Method: immunoSEQ multiplex PCR; TCRdb's copy keeps in-frame clones and lacks some. The table has a few hundred thousand clones, roughly 86% seen once. The sample consisted of peripheral blood. These receptor sequences come from a man aged 35 to 55 who had recovered from COVID-19.

The chain combines TRBV9 with TRBJ1-1; TRBD1 matches at 9 bases. Germline CDR1 and CDR2: SGDLS and YYNGEE. CDR3 length equals 16 residues. Germline trimming cut 0 bases from V and 4 bases from J; bases unmatched to any gene: 7. The CDR3 DNA is TGTGCCAGCAGCGTAGCTACGGGACAGGGCATCACTGAAGCTTTCTTT. Translating it yields CASSVATGQGITEAFF.

The V gene is TRBV7-9, the J gene TRBJ1-5, with D possibly TRBD1 on 5 matching bases. Germline assignment: CDR1 SEHNR and CDR2 FQNEAQ (reference sequence). The CDR3 loop spans 16 amino acids. The V and J ends lost 5 bases and 1 base respectively, with 15 bases between them. CDR3 DNA sequence: TGTGCCAGCAGCCCTGTAGGGGCAGGCAGCAATCAGCCCCAGCATTTT. It yields the protein CASSPVGAGSNQPQHF.

This clone was picked up one time. The rearrangement uses TRBV6-2 or TRBV6-3 and TRBJ2-7; 9 nucleotides match TRBD1. Unmatched junction bases numbered 13, after V lost 0 bases and J lost 4 bases. Germline CDR1 and CDR2: MNHEY and SVGEGT. This CDR3 comprises 18 residues. The CDR3 bases are TGTGCCAGCAGTTACTCGAAGGGACAGGGCCCTTCCACGTACGAGCAGTACTTC. The encoded protein is CASSYSKGQGPSTYEQYF.

The rearrangement links TRBV27 to TRBJ2-3, with a weak D call TRBD2 (5 bases). The CDR3 consists of 14 residues. V lost 3 bases and J lost 2, with 9 bases in between. Germline CDR1 reads MNHEY; CDR2 reads SMNVEV (reference sequence). The CDR3 is CASSFGGATDTQYF. The CDR3 DNA reads as TGTGCCAGCAGTTTCGGAGGCGCCACAGATACGCAGTATTTT.

V gene TRBV30 combines with J gene TRBJ2-5; 9 bases fit TRBD2. Germline V gene lookup returns CDR1 GTSNPN and CDR2 SVGIG (reference sequence). Trimming took 1 base from V and 9 from J; bases not matched to a gene: 9. This CDR3 is built from 14 residues. The chain's CDR3 is CAWSGLAATGSQYF. The DNA of the CDR3 is TGTGCCTGGAGTGGACTAGCGGCGACCGGGTCCCAGTACTTC.

The rearrangement links TRBV19 to TRBJ2-7; 8 bases are a match to TRBD1. V lost 4 bases, J lost 2 bases, and 7 bases stayed unmatched. Germline V lookup: CDR1 LNHDA, CDR2 SQIVND (reference sequence). The length of the CDR3 is 15 residues. The CDR3: CASSNLGTGPYEQYF. The CDR3 DNA sequence: TGTGCCAGTAGTAACTTAGGGACAGGACCCTACGAGCAGTACTTC.

This sequence joins TRBV5-1 and TRBJ2-1, with 11 nucleotides matching TRBD2. Germline values: CDR1 SGHRS, CDR2 YFSETQ. There are 17 residues in the CDR3. Trimming took 2 bases from V and 5 from J; bases not matched to a gene: 9. For the CDR3, the DNA is TGCGCCAGCAGCTTTACCCTTAGCGGGAGGGTCCACAATGAGCAGTTCTTC. It is translated as CASSFTLSGRVHNEQFF.

The chain employs TRBV19 and TRBJ1-2; D is uncertain. Germline V gene lookup returns CDR1 LNHDA and CDR2 SQIVND (reference sequence). V dropped 4 bases and J dropped 0 bases, with 12 bases sitting between them. The CDR3 has 15 residues. The CDR3: CASSTQATSNYGYTF. The CDR3 nucleotides are TGTGCCAGTAGTACTCAGGCCACGTCTAACTATGGCTACACCTTC. Filled out from reference TRBV19 and TRBJ1-2, the complete variable domain reads DGGITQSPKYLFRKEGQNVTLSCEQNLNHDAMYWYRQDPGQGLRLIYYSQIVNDFQKGDIAEGYSVSREKKESFPLTVTSAQKNPTAFYLCASSTQATSNYGYTFGSGTRLTVV.

The chain is built from TRBV9 and TRBJ2-1; 11 bases map to TRBD1. The CDR3 sequence is 16 residues long. Germline CDR1 SGDLS, CDR2 YYNGEE. With V trimmed by 3 bases and J by 9 bases, 11 bases remained unmatched. The CDR3 reads CASSALGDRGLGEQFF. The CDR3 DNA sequence: TGTGCCAGCAGCGCCCTTGGGGACAGGGGGTTGGGTGAGCAGTTCTTC.

This chain connects TRBV27 to TRBJ1-1; the D is unclear. This CDR3 comprises 14 residues. Germline V gene sequence: CDR1 MNHEY, CDR2 SMNVEV (reference sequence). Trimming pared 10 bases from V and 4 bases from J, leaving 19 bases between. The CDR3 sequence is CATGGPGLVTEAFF. The DNA for the CDR3 is TGTGCCACTGGCGGGCCCGGGCTCGTCACTGAAGCTTTCTTT.

V is TRBV3-1 (or the pseudogene TRBV3-2) and J is TRBJ2-5; 12 nucleotides match TRBD2. V was clipped by 3 bases and J by 5 bases; unmatched bases: 1. Germline V lookup: CDR1 LGHDT, CDR2 YNNKEL (reference sequence). This CDR3 has 14 residues. The CDR3 sequence is CASSHGLAGETQYF. The CDR3 coding sequence is TGTGCCAGCAGCCACGGACTAGCGGGGGAGACCCAGTACTTC.

The rearrangement joins TRBV9 to TRBJ1-2; weak D call: TRBD1 (5 bases). With 3 bases removed from V and 7 bases from J, the gap between germline ends came to 13 bases. CDR3 length: 13 residues. Germline V gene data show CDR1 as SGDLS and CDR2 as YYNGEE. The CDR3 here is CASSEGHQGGYTF. In nucleotides, the CDR3 is TGTGCCAGCAGCGAGGGCCACCAGGGTGGCTACACCTTC.

The chain uses TRBV7-8 and TRBJ1-1; possible D gene TRBD1, 5 bases. The germline V and J ends were trimmed by 3 bases and 7 bases, with 18 bases remaining between them. CDR1 and CDR2 from the germline V gene are SGHVS and FQNEAQ. The CDR3 is 15 residues long. The CDR3 sequence: CASSFRSAGLDEAFF. CDR3 nucleotides: TGTGCCAGCAGCTTTCGCTCGGCAGGGTTGGATGAAGCTTTCTTT.

The chain is built from TRBV9 and TRBJ2-7; the D gene is possibly TRBD2 (6 bases). Germline V gene lookup returns CDR1 SGDLS and CDR2 YYNGEE. V lost 0 bases and J 7 bases, leaving 20 bases between the germline ends. The CDR3 length is 16 residues. CDR3 DNA sequence: TGTGCCAGCAGCGTAGGCTCTGGCGGGACCGCGGGGGAGCAGTACTTC. It is translated as CASSVGSGGTAGEQYF. The entire variable domain, with the rest obtained from reference TRBV9 and TRBJ2-7, is as follows: DSGVTQTPKHLITATGQRVTLRCSPRSGDLSVYWYQQSLDQGLQFLIQYYNGEERAKGNILERFSAQQFPDLHSELNLSSLELGDSALYFCASSVGSGGTAGEQYFGPGTRLTVT.

This clone has a handful of counts. The chain is built from TRBV7-8 and TRBJ2-2; perhaps TRBD1 as D (7 bases). CDR1 SGHVS and CDR2 FQNEAQ come from the germline V gene. The V end lost 1 base, the J end lost 6 bases, and 15 bases lay between the germline ends. The CDR3 length is 16 residues. CDR3 DNA sequence: TGTGCCAGCAGCTTAGATAGCGGCAGGGGGTCCGGGGAGCTGTTTTTT. Translating gives CASSLDSGRGSGELFF.

The chain is built from TRBV5-6 and TRBJ2-5, with TRBD2 matching 8 bases. Per germline, CDR1 SGHDT and CDR2 YYEEEE. Trimming removed 4 bases from V and 4 bases from J; junction bases left unmatched: 3. The CDR3 is made up of 13 amino acids. The CDR3 DNA sequence: TGTGCCAGCAGCCGTCGGGGGGGAGAGACCCAGTACTTC. Amino acids: CASSRRGGETQYF.

CDR3 in DNA: TGTGCCAGCAGCGTTAACCCCGGGGGGTCAGGTTCCTACAATGAGCAGTTCTTC. Amino acid sequence: CASSVNPGGSGSYNEQFF. The chain couples TRBV9 to TRBJ2-1; 7 nucleotides align to TRBD2. This CDR3 spans 18 amino acids. Germline CDR1 reads SGDLS; CDR2 reads YYNGEE. V gave up 2 bases and J gave up 1 base; unmatched junction bases: 12. The full variable domain, in which reference TRBV9 and TRBJ2-1 provide the parts outside the CDR3, is DSGVTQTPKHLITATGQRVTLRCSPRSGDLSVYWYQQSLDQGLQFLIQYYNGEERAKGNILERFSAQQFPDLHSELNLSSLELGDSALYFCASSVNPGGSGSYNEQFFGPGTRLTVL.

This clone was counted a single time. V is TRBV7-9 and J is TRBJ1-1; 7 nucleotides agree with TRBD1. The CDR3 covers 16 residues. Germline V CDR1 and CDR2: SEHNR, FQNEAQ (reference sequence). With V trimmed by 2 bases and J by 0 bases, 6 bases remained unmatched. This CDR3 is CASSLSPGGMNTEAFF. DNA for the CDR3: TGTGCCAGCAGCTTATCGCCAGGGGGGATGAACACTGAAGCTTTCTTT. The whole variable domain, filled in from reference TRBV7-9 and TRBJ1-1, reads DTGVSQNPRHKITKRGQNVTFRCDPISEHNRLYWYRQTLGQGPEFLTYFQNEAQLEKSRLLSDRFSAERPKGSFSTLEIQRTEQGDSAMYLCASSLSPGGMNTEAFFGQGTRLTVV.

DNA for the CDR3: TGTGCCAGCAGTTACGCCGACAGGGGCGCTTCTAATCAGCCCCAGCATTTT. The encoded protein is CASSYADRGASNQPQHF. The chain recombines TRBV6-2 or TRBV6-3 with TRBJ1-5, with 8 bases lining up with TRBD1. CDR1 is MNHEY, CDR2 SVGEGT, per germline. The ends lost 2 bases at V and 4 bases at J; junction bases unmatched: 10. The CDR3 has 17 amino acids.

V and J are TRBV30 and TRBJ1-6, with 9 positions matching TRBD1. The V gene end was trimmed by 1 base and the J gene end by 5 bases; junction bases not matched to a gene: 15. CDR1 is GTSNPN, CDR2 SVGIG, per germline (reference sequence). The CDR3 runs to 19 residues. CDR3 sequence reads: CAWSGGSGTGPTHNSPLHF. The CDR3 nucleotides are TGTGCCTGGAGTGGCGGCTCCGGGACAGGGCCAACTCATAATTCACCCCTCCACTTT.

This chain connects TRBV23-1 to TRBJ1-1, with D hard to call. TRBV23-1 is labeled an ORF, and its function is uncertain. There are 14 residues in the CDR3. Trimming took 7 bases from V and 1 from J, leaving 13 bases between them. CDR3 coding DNA: TGCGCCAGCAAGGTAGGCAGGTGGAACACTGAAGCTTTCTTT. Translation: CASKVGRWNTEAFF.

The genes are TRBV5-6 and TRBJ2-1, with a tentative D call TRBD1 (6 bases). The CDR3 length is 11 residues. Germline-derived CDR1 and CDR2 are SGHDT and YYEEEE. V was shortened by 3 bases and J by 13 bases, with 11 bases between the two germline ends. The CDR3 DNA is TGTGCCAGCAGCTCCGGACAGCTTCAGTTCTTC. Its translation: CASSSGQLQFF.

This clone was counted once. The chain joins TRBV3-1 (or the pseudogene TRBV3-2) to TRBJ2-3, with 11 nucleotides matching TRBD2. The CDR3 is 19 amino acids. CDR1 and CDR2 from the germline V gene are LGHDT and YNNKEL (reference sequence). The V segment lost 2 bases and the J segment 2 bases; nucleotides outside the gene matches: 12. The CDR3 DNA reads TGTGCCAGCAGCCAACCCCTCCTGACTAGCGGGAAGTACACAGATACGCAGTATTTT. Amino acid sequence: CASSQPLLTSGKYTDTQYF.

CDR3 DNA: TGTGCCAGCAGCTTAGGACTAGCGGGAGGGGAGACCCAGTACTTC. Amino acid sequence: CASSLGLAGGETQYF. V and J are TRBV7-3 and TRBJ2-5, with 15 bases identical to TRBD2. The CDR3 runs 15 residues. The germline V gene has CDR1 SGHTA and CDR2 FQGTGA. The ends lost 2 bases at V and 5 bases at J; junction bases unmatched: 0.

The J gene is TRBJ2-3, the V gene TRBV2, with a possible D match to TRBD1 (5 bases). Per the germline V gene, CDR1 is SNHLY and CDR2 is FYNNEI. The CDR3 is 16 residues long. V was shortened by 3 bases and J by 2 bases, with 15 bases between the two germline ends. The CDR3 sequence is CASSEGRDMPTDTQYF. The CDR3 coding sequence is TGTGCCAGCAGTGAGGGCAGGGATATGCCCACAGATACGCAGTATTTT. Full variable domain (missing parts from reference TRBV2 and TRBJ2-3): EPEVTQTPSHQVTQMGQEVILRCVPISNHLYFYWYRQILGQKVEFLVSFYNNEISEKSEIFDDQFSVERPDGSNFTLKIRSTKLEDSAMYFCASSEGRDMPTDTQYFGPGTRLTVL.